Shown below are 22 T cell receptor beta chains from a single sample sequenced in a study of blood T cells in healthy people across ages. A sample-barcoded 5' primer and a J-beta primer mix were used in a second PCR of roughly 6 to 11 cycles. TCRdb used MiXCR to reprocess the 5' RACE reads, holding one entry per CDR3 protein. The table records about 1,400,000 distinct CDR3 sequences, around 55% of them present only once. The specimen sequenced was blood. These receptors came from a man between 18 and 29 years old in good health.

In this sample, this clonotype turned up a few times. This rearrangement joins TRBV29-1 to TRBJ2-5, with 10 bases that match TRBD1. Trimming at V came to 7 bases and at J to 4 bases, leaving 9 bases not matched to a gene. In germline, CDR1 is SQVTM, CDR2 ANQGSEA. There are 14 residues in the CDR3. The CDR3 DNA reads as TGCAGCGCCACACCGGGACAGGGGACAGAGACCCAGTACTTC. Amino acid sequence: CSATPGQGTETQYF.

The chain combines TRBV3-1 with TRBJ2-7, with D unclear. V lost 5 bases, J lost 1 base, and 15 bases lay in between. This CDR3 comprises 15 residues. The germline CDR1 and CDR2 sequences are LGHDT and YNNKEL (reference sequence). The CDR3 here is CASSSGQEWSYEQYF. CDR3 in DNA: TGTGCCAGCAGCTCGGGCCAGGAGTGGTCCTACGAGCAGTACTTC.

This clonotype was seen a few times. V usage is TRBV12-3 or TRBV12-4 and J usage is TRBJ1-2, with D tentatively TRBD1 (5 bases). V was cut by 3 bases and J by 8 bases, with 10 bases left in between. This CDR3 contains 12 residues. The CDR3: CASSLMGPGYTF. In DNA, the CDR3 is TGTGCCAGCAGTTTGATGGGGCCCGGCTACACCTTC.

The CDR3 here is CASSERSQLNTEAFF. CDR3 nucleotides: TGTGCCAGCAGCGAGAGGTCACAGTTGAACACTGAAGCTTTCTTT. V is TRBV2 and J is TRBJ1-1, with D unclear. The CDR3 length is 15 residues. Deletions cut 6 bases from V and 0 bases from J, with 14 bases between. The germline V gene encodes CDR1 SNHLY and CDR2 FYNNEI.

The chain has TRBV13 and TRBJ1-1; possible D gene TRBD1, 6 bases. The V end lost 6 bases, the J end lost 0 bases, and 17 bases lay between the germline ends. CDR3 length: 16 residues. Germline V gives CDR1 PRHDT, CDR2 FYEKMQ (reference sequence). CDR3 coding DNA: TGTGCCAGCAGTCCCGGGCATCAGGGGTTGAACACTGAAGCTTTCTTT. Protein: CASSPGHQGLNTEAFF.

The gene calls are TRBV7-2 and TRBJ1-1; no clear D gene. Germline V CDR1 and CDR2: SGHTA, FQGNSA. Trimming removed 5 bases at V and 3 bases at J, with 10 bases between. This CDR3 is built from 13 residues. CDR3: CASSTTRDTEAFF. In nucleotides, the CDR3 is TGTGCCAGCAGCACGACCAGAGACACTGAAGCTTTCTTT.

The chain employs TRBV28 and TRBJ2-7, with a weak D call TRBD2 (5 bases). Deletions cut 6 bases from V and 7 bases from J, with 22 bases between. CDR3 size: 15 residues. Germline V gene data show CDR1 as MDHEN and CDR2 as SYDVKM. The CDR3 bases are TGTGCCAGCAGGGAGGTTGGAGCGAACTACAATGAGCAGTACTTC. Translated: CASREVGANYNEQYF.

The chain is built from TRBV5-1 and TRBJ2-7; 7 bases match TRBD2. The CDR3 is 13 residues long. CDR1 is SGHRS and CDR2 is YFSETQ in the germline V gene. Unmatched junction bases numbered 5, after V lost 8 bases and J lost 0 bases. The CDR3, as DNA: TGCGCCAGTGGGGAGGGTGGCTCCTACGAGCAGTACTTC. This codes for CASGEGGSYEQYF.

V and J are TRBV29-1 and TRBJ2-3, with a tentative D call TRBD1 (6 bases). From germline, CDR1 is SQVTM and CDR2 ANQGSEA. The CDR3 has 13 amino acids. Trimming took 6 bases from V and 1 from J, leaving 11 bases between them. The CDR3 DNA reads as TGCAGCGTGGACAGTCTCGGCACAGATACGCAGTATTTT. This translates into CSVDSLGTDTQYF.

This chain connects TRBV7-9 to TRBJ1-1, with D tentatively TRBD1 (5 bases). The germline CDR1 and CDR2 sequences are SEHNR and FQNEAQ (reference sequence). With 5 bases removed from V and 7 bases from J, the gap between germline ends came to 14 bases. This CDR3 contains 13 residues. CDR3 region: CASSVREVDEAFF. CDR3 bases: TGTGCCAGCAGCGTCAGGGAGGTTGATGAAGCTTTCTTT.

The chain links TRBV19 to TRBJ2-1; TRBD2 agrees at 11 bases. The CDR3 is 15 amino acids. The trim removed 7 bases at V and 8 bases at J, leaving 10 bases unmatched. Germline assignment: CDR1 LNHDA and CDR2 SQIVND (reference sequence). CDR3 sequence: CASNSFSGRADEQFF. The CDR3 nucleotides read TGTGCCAGTAACTCGTTTAGCGGGAGGGCGGATGAGCAGTTCTTC.

This clonotype was seen a handful of times. This chain joins TRBV12-3 or TRBV12-4 and TRBJ1-2; D call uncertain. CDR3 length: 14 amino acids. The V end lost 7 bases, the J end lost 2 bases, and 14 bases lay between the germline ends. CDR3 sequence: CASTSSAENYGYTF. As DNA, the CDR3 is TGTGCCAGCACTTCCAGTGCGGAGAACTATGGCTACACCTTC.

About this clonotype itself: At one end, the junction sequence differs from germline, possibly due to a read error. V and J are TRBV6-5 and TRBJ1-5, with 7 positions matching TRBD1. The CDR3 covers 15 residues. Germline V gives CDR1 MNHEY, CDR2 SVGAGI. The CDR3 coding sequence is TGTGCCAGCAGCCGAGACAGGGTTCGCAACCAGCCCCAGCATTTT. The encoded protein is CASSRDRVRNQPQHF.

The chain links TRBV7-9 to TRBJ2-4; TRBD1 matches at 7 bases. The DNA matches TRBJ2-7 better at its end, which makes the J call doubtful. This CDR3 comprises 11 residues. Germline CDR1 SEHNR, CDR2 FQNEAQ (reference sequence). The CDR3 spells CAIDRVYEQYF. The CDR3 DNA sequence: TGTGCCATCGACAGGGTCTACGAGCAGTACTTC.

This clonotype was counted a few times. The rearrangement joins TRBV20-1 to TRBJ2-7; 9 bases match TRBD2. This CDR3 is 16 amino acids long. Germline values: CDR1 DFQATT, CDR2 SNEGSKA (reference sequence). Losses at the gene ends were 6 bases for V and 3 bases for J; bases not matched to a gene: 15. CDR3 protein: CSAYPPWGTSSYEQYF. The CDR3 DNA is TGCAGTGCGTATCCTCCCTGGGGGACTAGCAGCTACGAGCAGTACTTC.

The chain carries TRBV7-9 and TRBJ2-1; TRBD2 might be the D (6 bases). The CDR3 is made up of 14 amino acids. V lost 9 bases to trimming and J lost 6 bases, with 18 bases between them. The germline gives CDR1 SEHNR, CDR2 FQNEAQ (reference sequence). DNA of the CDR3: TGTGCCAGGGACCCAATAGCGGATTCCAATGAGCAGTTCTTC. Translation gives CARDPIADSNEQFF.

The V and J genes are TRBV27 and TRBJ2-7; D perhaps matches TRBD2 (6 bases). Trimming removed 6 bases from V and 4 bases from J, with 22 bases in between. Germline V CDR1 and CDR2: MNHEY, SMNVEV (reference sequence). CDR3 length: 16 residues. The CDR3 loop is CASSPVDGGFGYEQYF. The CDR3 DNA reads TGTGCCAGCAGCCCAGTCGACGGAGGGTTCGGTTACGAGCAGTACTTC.

This clonotype was detected only a few times. V gene TRBV28 combines with J gene TRBJ1-5, with D possibly matching TRBD1 (5 bases). The V end lost 7 bases, the J end lost 4 bases, and 17 bases lay between the germline ends. The CDR3 sequence is 15 residues long. The V gene's germline CDR1 is MDHEN and CDR2 SYDVKM. The CDR3 nucleotides are TGTGCCAGCATGCGCGACGGGGGAGCGAATCAGCCCCAGCATTTT. Amino acid sequence: CASMRDGGANQPQHF.

This chain uses TRBV4-1 with TRBJ2-7, with D perhaps TRBD1 (5 bases). Germline loops: CDR1 MGHRA, CDR2 YSYEKL. The CDR3 loop spans 14 amino acids. V lost 2 bases to trimming and J lost 3 bases, with 11 bases between them. Written as DNA, the CDR3 is TGCGCCAGCAGCCAACAACAGGACGGCTACGAGCAGTACTTC. Its protein product is CASSQQQDGYEQYF.

About this clonotype itself: The junction and the germline gene differ at one end; a read error may be behind it. The chain employs TRBV14 and TRBJ1-6, with TRBD1 matching 8 bases. Germline lookup yields CDR1 SGHDN and CDR2 FVKESK. The CDR3 totals 14 residues. The CDR3 nucleotides are TGTGCCAACAGCCTGACAGGGGACGGGGCACCCCTCCACTTT. Its protein is CANSLTGDGAPLHF.

This clonotype was counted a few times. The chain has TRBV12-3 or TRBV12-4 and TRBJ2-7; no clear D. Trimming took off 8 bases at V and 2 bases at J, with 7 bases between the two ends. The CDR3 covers 11 residues. The CDR3 protein is CASGSTYEQYF. Written as DNA, the CDR3 is TGTGCCAGCGGCTCCACCTACGAGCAGTACTTC.

This clonotype was seen just once. The CDR3 DNA reads TGCGCCAGCAACCCCTCGTCCTTGGGTAAGACCCAGTACTTC. This codes for CASNPSSLGKTQYF. The genes are TRBV4-3 and TRBJ2-5; no clear D. The CDR3 is made up of 14 amino acids. Looked up from germline, CDR1 is LGHNA and CDR2 is YSLEER. V lost 7 bases to trimming and J lost 6 bases, with 18 bases between them.